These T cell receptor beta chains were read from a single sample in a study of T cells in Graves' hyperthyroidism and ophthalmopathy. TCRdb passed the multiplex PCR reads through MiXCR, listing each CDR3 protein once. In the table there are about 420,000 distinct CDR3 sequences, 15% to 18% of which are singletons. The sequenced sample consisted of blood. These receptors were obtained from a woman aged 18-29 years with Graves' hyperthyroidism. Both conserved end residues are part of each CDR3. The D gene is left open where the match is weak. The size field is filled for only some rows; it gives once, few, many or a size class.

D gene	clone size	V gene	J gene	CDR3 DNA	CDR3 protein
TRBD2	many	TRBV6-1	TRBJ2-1	TGTGCCAGCACCAGGGAGGGCTCCTACAATGAGCAGTTCTTC	CASTREGSYNEQFF
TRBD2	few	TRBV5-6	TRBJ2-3	TGTGCCAGCAGCTTGACCGGTGTAGCGGGGGGCCGGACAGATACGCAGTATTTT	CASSLTGVAGGRTDTQYF
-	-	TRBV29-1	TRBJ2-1	TGCAGCGTTGGTGGACTCCGCTACAATGAGCAGTTCTTC	CSVGGLRYNEQFF
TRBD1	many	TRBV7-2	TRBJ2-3	TGTGCCAGCAGCCAGCCTCGGGACAGGGGGGGCACAGATACGCAGTATTTT	CASSQPRDRGGTDTQYF
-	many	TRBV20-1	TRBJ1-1	TGCAGTGCGGGATACCTGAACACTGAAGCTTTCTTT	CSAGYLNTEAFF
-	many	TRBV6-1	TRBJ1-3	TGTGCCAGCAGTTCGGGACCTCGCTCCACCATATATTTT	CASSSGPRSTIYF
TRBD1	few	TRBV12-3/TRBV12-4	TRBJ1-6	TGTGCCAGCAGGAGAGGGGACAGCAATAATTCACCCCTCCACTTT	CASRRGDSNNSPLHF
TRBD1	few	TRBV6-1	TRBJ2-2	TGTGCCAGCAGTAACAGGGGGCTTGGCACCGGGGAGCTGTTTTTT	CASSNRGLGTGELFF
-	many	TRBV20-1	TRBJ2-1	TGCAGTGCTTCCCCGACTAGAAGGGGTAATGAGCAGTTCTTC	CSASPTRRGNEQFF
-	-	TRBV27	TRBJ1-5	TGTGCCAGCAGTTTATCCGCGCGGGGGGCTACGCCCCAGCATTTT	CASSLSARGATPQHF
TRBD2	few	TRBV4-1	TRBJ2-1	TGCGCCAGCAGCCATCAAACGACTAGCGGGGGTTACAATGAGCAGTTCTTC	CASSHQTTSGGYNEQFF
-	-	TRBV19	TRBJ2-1	TGTGCCAGTAGTCCCACCTGGGGTGAGCAGTTCTTC	CASSPTWGEQFF
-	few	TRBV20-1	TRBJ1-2	TGCAGTGCTCTAGGAGATTATGGCTACACCTTC	CSALGDYGYTF
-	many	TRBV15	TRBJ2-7	TGTGCCACCAGCACATCCCCGGGAAAGCCTTACGAGCAGTACTTC	CATSTSPGKPYEQYF
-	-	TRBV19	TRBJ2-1	TGTGCCAGTAGTATATTTGGGGGTAGCGGTAACAATGAGCAGTTCTTC	CASSIFGGSGNNEQFF
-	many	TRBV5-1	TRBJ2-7	TGCGCCAGCAGCTTGTTGCCAGGGTCACCAGAGCAGTACTTC	CASSLLPGSPEQYF
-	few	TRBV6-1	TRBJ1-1	TGTGCCAGCAGCGAGGGGGTGAACACTGAAGCTTTCTTT	CASSEGVNTEAFF
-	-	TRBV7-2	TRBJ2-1	TGTGCCAGCAGCTCGACAGGTCCTGCCTACAATGAGCAGTTCTTC	CASSSTGPAYNEQFF
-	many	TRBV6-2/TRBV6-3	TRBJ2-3	TGTGCCAGCAGCCCGGACCTTACTTTCACAGATACGCAGTATTTT	CASSPDLTFTDTQYF
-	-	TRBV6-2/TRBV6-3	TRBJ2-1	TGTGCCAGCAGTTACTCCTGGGGCGGGGATGAGCAGTTCTTC	CASSYSWGGDEQFF
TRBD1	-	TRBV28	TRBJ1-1	TGTGCCAGCAGTACAAATGGACAGGGAACTGAAGCTTTCTTT	CASSTNGQGTEAFF
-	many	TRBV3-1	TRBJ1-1	TGTGCCAGCAGCCAAGAGGCCGGGTACACTGAAGCTTTCTTT	CASSQEAGYTEAFF
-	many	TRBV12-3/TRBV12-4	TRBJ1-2	TGTGCCACCGTAGGACGGAACTATGGCTACACCTTC	CATVGRNYGYTF
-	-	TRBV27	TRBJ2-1	TGTGCCAGCAGTTCCCCAGAATTAGGAAATGAGCAGTTCTTC	CASSSPELGNEQFF
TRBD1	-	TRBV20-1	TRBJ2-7	TGCAGTGCTAAAGGGACAGGCTACGAGCAGTACTTC	CSAKGTGYEQYF
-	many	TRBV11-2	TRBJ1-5	TGTGCCAGCAGCTTATTCGACGGTCTCAATCAGCCCCAGCATTTT	CASSLFDGLNQPQHF
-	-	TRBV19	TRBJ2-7	TGTGCCAGTAGTATTGTAAGCTTAAGCTCCTACGAGCAGTACTTC	CASSIVSLSSYEQYF
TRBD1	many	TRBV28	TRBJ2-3	TGTGCCAGCAGTCAGGGGGCTTTGGGTCCAGATACGCAGTATTTT	CASSQGALGPDTQYF
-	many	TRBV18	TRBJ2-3	TGTGCCAGCTCACCCGAGGCTACAGCCACAGATACGCAGTATTTT	CASSPEATATDTQYF
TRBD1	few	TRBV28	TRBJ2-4	TGTGCCAGCAGTGTGCTTGGGACAGGGGACGACATTCAGTACTTC	CASSVLGTGDDIQYF
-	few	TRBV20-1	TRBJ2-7	TGCAGTGCTAGCCAGCGGGTACCCTACGAGCAGTACTTC	CSASQRVPYEQYF
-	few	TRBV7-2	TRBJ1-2	TGTGCCAGCAGCCCCCGGGGGGGTTTAGGGGGCTACACCTTC	CASSPRGGLGGYTF
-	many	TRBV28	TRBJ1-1	TGTGCCAGCAGTTATATCGGAGACAGGCTGAACACTGAAGCTTTCTTT	CASSYIGDRLNTEAFF
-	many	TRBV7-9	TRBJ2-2	TGTGCCAGCAGCTTAGCCGGGGGTGAGACCGGGGAGCTGTTTTTT	CASSLAGGETGELFF
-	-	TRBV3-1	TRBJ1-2	TGTGCCAGCAGCCAAGGTCTCTGGGGCAAGAATGGCTACACCTTC	CASSQGLWGKNGYTF
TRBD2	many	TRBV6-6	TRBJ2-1	TGTGCCAGCAGTTACTCGAGCGGGCTAGCGGGAGACAATGAGCAGTTCTTC	CASSYSSGLAGDNEQFF
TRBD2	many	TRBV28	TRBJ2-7	TGTGCCAGCAGCCCCGCGGGGGGGTACTCCTACGAGCAGTACTTC	CASSPAGGYSYEQYF
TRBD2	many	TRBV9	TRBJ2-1	TGTGCCAGCAGTAGCGGGAGTAGTTCCTACAATGAGCAGTTCTTC	CASSSGSSSYNEQFF
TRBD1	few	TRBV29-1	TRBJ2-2	TGCAGCGTTTTCCGGACAGGCCCGAACACCGGGGAGCTGTTTTTT	CSVFRTGPNTGELFF
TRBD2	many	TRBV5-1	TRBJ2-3	TGCGCCAGCAGCTTGGGAGGTAGCGGGGGCACAGATACGCAGTATTTT	CASSLGGSGGTDTQYF
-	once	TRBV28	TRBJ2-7	TGTGCCAGCAGTAAACCGGGAGACGCCTGCGGGCAGTACTTC	CASSKPGDACGQYF
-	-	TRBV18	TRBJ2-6	TGTGCCAGCTCACCAAATTCGCCTGGGGCCAACGTCCTGACTTTC	CASSPNSPGANVLTF
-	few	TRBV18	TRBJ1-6	TGTGCCAGCTCACCACCAGGCGCCTCATCGGGGAATTCACCCCTCCACTTT	CASSPPGASSGNSPLHF
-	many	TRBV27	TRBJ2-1	TGTGCCAGCAGTTGCACCTTGGGCAGGGAACGCAATGAGCAGTTCTTC	CASSCTLGRERNEQFF
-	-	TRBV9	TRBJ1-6	TGTGCCAGCAGCGTAGGGTCGACACTCAATCCACCCCTCCACTTT	CASSVGSTLNPPLHF
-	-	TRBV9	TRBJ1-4	TGTGCCAGCAGCACGGGACTTTATAATGAAAAACTGTTTTTT	CASSTGLYNEKLFF